This T cell receptor (beta chain) was sequenced in a study of T cell responses to AZD1222 COVID-19 vaccine. As regards this clone: Its antigen is currently unknown.

Study-wide points: Epitopes outside B.1.351 and B.1.1.7 mutated regions reportedly drew nearly half of spike TCRs. Possibly, clonal diversity was underestimated; donors were largely white British and included more females.

Profiling relied on immunoSEQ multiplex PCR, and the TCRdb table lists in-frame clones only, not all of them. In the table there are about 92,000 clones, approximately 91% of which are singletons. The sequencing used peripheral blood, collected on day 0 of AZD1222 vaccination. The receptor comes from an adult in good health.

The CDR3 sequence: CASSQDSSLGYTF. CDR3 in DNA: TGCGCCAGCAGCCAAGACTCCTCGCTGGGCTACACCTTC. The V gene is TRBV4-1, the J gene TRBJ1-2; D remains ambiguous. The CDR3 contains 13 residues. The germline V gene has CDR1 MGHRA and CDR2 YSYEKL. Deletions cut 0 bases from V and 8 bases from J, with 10 bases between.